The subject of this entry is one T cell receptor (beta chain). The data belong to a study of T cell responses to AZD1222 COVID-19 vaccine. Germline V gene sequence: CDR1 SGHVS, CDR2 FNYEAQ. This CDR3 is built from 16 residues. With V trimmed by 5 bases and J by 8 bases, 8 bases remained unmatched. Here immunoSEQ multiplex PCR was the method, and the copy in TCRdb shows in-frame clones only, minus some. The sample contains 100,000 to 120,000 clones, around 90% of which appear only once. J is TRBJ2-1 and V is TRBV7-6, with 14 bases aligning to TRBD2. The sequence came from an adult who received the AZD1222 COVID-19 vaccine. The sequencing here drew on peripheral blood, taken 28 days after the second AZD1222 dose. CDR3 sequence reads: CASSRRAGLAGDEQFF. In DNA form, the CDR3 reads TGTGCCAGCAGCCGCCGTGCGGGACTAGCGGGAGATGAGCAGTTCTTC.